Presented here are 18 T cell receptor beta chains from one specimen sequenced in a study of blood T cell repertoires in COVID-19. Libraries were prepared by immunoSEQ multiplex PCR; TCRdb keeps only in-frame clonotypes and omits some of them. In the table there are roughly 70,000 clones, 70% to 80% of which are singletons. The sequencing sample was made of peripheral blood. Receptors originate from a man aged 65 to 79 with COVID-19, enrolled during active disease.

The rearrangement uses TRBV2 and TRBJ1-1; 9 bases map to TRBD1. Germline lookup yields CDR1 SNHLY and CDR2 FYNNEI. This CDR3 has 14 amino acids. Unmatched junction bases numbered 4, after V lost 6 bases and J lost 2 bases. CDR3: CASRAGQGNTEAFF. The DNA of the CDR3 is TGTGCCAGCAGGGCGGGACAGGGAAACACTGAAGCTTTCTTT.

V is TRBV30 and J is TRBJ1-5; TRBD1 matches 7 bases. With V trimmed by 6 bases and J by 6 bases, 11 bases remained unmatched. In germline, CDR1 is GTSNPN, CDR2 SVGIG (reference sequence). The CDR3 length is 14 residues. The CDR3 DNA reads TGTGCCTGCTCCGAAGGGGGCTCGGCTCAGCCCCAGCATTTT. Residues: CACSEGGSAQPQHF.

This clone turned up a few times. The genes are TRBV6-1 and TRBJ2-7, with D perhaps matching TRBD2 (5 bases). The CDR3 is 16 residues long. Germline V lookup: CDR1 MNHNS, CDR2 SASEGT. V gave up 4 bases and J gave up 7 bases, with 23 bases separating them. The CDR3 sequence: CASSGVYIFGTGEQYF. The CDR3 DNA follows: TGTGCCAGCAGTGGGGTTTACATTTTCGGAACGGGAGAGCAGTACTTC.

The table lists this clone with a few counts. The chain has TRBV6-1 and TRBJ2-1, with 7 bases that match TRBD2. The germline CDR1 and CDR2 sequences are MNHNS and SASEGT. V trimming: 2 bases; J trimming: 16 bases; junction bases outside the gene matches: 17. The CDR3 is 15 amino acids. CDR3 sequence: CASSELKGSGGTCFF. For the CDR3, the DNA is TGTGCCAGCAGTGAACTGAAGGGTTCGGGAGGAACCTGTTTCTTC.

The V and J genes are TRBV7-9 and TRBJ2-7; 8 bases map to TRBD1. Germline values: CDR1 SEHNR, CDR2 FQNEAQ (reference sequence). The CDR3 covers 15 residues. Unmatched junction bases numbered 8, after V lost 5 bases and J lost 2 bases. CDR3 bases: TGTGCCAGCAGCCGAACCGGGACAGGAGCCTACGAGCAGTACTTC. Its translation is CASSRTGTGAYEQYF.

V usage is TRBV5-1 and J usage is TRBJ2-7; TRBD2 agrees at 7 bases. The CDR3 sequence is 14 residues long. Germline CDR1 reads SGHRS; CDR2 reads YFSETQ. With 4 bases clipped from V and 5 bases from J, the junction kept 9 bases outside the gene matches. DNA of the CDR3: TGCGCCAGCAGCGGGAGGGCCTCTGAACACGAGCAGTACTTC. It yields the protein CASSGRASEHEQYF. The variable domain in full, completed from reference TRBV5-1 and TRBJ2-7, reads KAGVTQTPRYLIKTRGQQVTLSCSPISGHRSVSWYQQTPGQGLQFLFEYFSETQRNKGNFPGRFSGRQFSNSRSEMNVSTLELGDSALYLCASSGRASEHEQYFGPGTRLTVT.

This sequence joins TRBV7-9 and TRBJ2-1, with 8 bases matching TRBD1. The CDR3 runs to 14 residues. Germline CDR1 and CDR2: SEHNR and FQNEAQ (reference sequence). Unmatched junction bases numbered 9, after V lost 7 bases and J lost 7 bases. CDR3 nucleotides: TGTGCCAGCACCCCCGGGACAGGAACGAATGAGCAGTTCTTC. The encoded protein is CASTPGTGTNEQFF.

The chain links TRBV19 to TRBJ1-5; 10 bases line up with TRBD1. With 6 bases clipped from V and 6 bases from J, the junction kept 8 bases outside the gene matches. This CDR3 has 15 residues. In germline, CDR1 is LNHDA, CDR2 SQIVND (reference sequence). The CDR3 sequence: CASSPDRGFRQPQHF. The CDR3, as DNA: TGTGCCAGTAGCCCGGACAGGGGGTTCCGTCAGCCCCAGCATTTT.

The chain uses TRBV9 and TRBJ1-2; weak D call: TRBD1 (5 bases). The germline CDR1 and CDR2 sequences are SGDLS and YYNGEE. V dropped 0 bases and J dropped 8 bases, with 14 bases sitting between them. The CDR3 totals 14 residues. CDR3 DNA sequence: TGTGCCAGCAGCGTAGATTACCGGGGGTCGGGCTACACCTTC. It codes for CASSVDYRGSGYTF.

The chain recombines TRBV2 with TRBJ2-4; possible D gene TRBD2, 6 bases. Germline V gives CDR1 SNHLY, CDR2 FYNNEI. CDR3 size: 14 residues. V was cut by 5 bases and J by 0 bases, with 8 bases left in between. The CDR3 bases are TGTGCCAGCAGTCCGGGACTAGCCAAAAACATTCAGTACTTC. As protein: CASSPGLAKNIQYF.

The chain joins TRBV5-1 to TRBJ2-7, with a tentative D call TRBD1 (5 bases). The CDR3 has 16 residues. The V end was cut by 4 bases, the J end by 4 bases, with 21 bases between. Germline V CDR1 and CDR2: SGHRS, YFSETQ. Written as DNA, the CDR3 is TGCGCCAGCAGCCCCTCCCCGACAGAGGTCGGGTACGAGCAGTACTTC. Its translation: CASSPSPTEVGYEQYF.

CDR3 amino acids: CASSQDTGIQPQHF. CDR3 DNA sequence: TGCGCCAGCAGCCAAGATACGGGAATTCAGCCCCAGCATTTT. The J gene is TRBJ1-5, the V gene TRBV4-3; D is ambiguous. Per the germline V gene, CDR1 is LGHNA and CDR2 is YSLEER. This CDR3 spans 14 amino acids. V was pared by 0 bases and J by 6 bases, with 9 bases between.

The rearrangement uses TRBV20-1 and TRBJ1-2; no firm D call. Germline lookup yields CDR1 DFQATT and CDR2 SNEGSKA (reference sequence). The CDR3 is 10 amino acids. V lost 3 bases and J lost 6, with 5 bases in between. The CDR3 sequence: CSASFNGYTF. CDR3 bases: TGCAGTGCTAGTTTTAATGGCTACACCTTC.

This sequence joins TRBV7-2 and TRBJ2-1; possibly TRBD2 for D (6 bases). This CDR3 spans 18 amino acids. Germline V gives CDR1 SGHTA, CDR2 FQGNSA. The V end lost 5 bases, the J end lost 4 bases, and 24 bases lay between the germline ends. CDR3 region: CASSHESPRRALYNEQFF. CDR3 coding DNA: TGTGCCAGCAGCCACGAATCTCCCAGGAGGGCCCTATACAATGAGCAGTTCTTC.

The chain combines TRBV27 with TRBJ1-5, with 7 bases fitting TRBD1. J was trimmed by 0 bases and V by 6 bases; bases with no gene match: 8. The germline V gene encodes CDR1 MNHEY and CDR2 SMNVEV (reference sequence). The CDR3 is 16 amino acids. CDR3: CASRRQGLYSNQPQHF. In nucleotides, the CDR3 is TGTGCCAGCAGACGACAGGGACTTTATAGCAATCAGCCCCAGCATTTT.

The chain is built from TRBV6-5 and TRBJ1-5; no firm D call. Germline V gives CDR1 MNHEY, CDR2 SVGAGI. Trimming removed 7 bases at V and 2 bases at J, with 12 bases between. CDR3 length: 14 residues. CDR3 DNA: TGTGCCAGCACTCAGGTACCTGGCAATCAGCCCCAGCATTTT. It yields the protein CASTQVPGNQPQHF.

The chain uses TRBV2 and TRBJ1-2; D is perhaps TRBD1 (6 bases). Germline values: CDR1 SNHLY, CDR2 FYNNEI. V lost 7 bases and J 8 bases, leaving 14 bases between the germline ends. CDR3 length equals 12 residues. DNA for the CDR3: TGTGCCAGCACTTACAGGGATAACGGCTACACCTTC. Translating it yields CASTYRDNGYTF. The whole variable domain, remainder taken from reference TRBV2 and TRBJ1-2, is EPEVTQTPSHQVTQMGQEVILRCVPISNHLYFYWYRQILGQKVEFLVSFYNNEISEKSEIFDDQFSVERPDGSNFTLKIRSTKLEDSAMYFCASTYRDNGYTFGSGTRLTVV.

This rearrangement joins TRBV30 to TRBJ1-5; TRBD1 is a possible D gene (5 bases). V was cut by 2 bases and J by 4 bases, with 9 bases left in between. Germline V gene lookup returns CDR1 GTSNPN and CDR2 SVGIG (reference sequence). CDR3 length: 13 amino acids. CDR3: CAWSRPGNQPQHF. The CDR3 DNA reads TGTGCCTGGAGTAGGCCAGGGAATCAGCCCCAGCATTTT. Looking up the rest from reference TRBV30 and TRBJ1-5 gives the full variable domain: SQTIHQWPATLVQPVGSPLSLECTVEGTSNPNLYWYRQAAGRGLQLLFYSVGIGQISSEVPQNLSASRPQDRQFILSSKKLLLSDSGFYLCAWSRPGNQPQHFGDGTRLSIL.